These 30 T cell receptor beta chains were sequenced from one sample in a study of blood T cell repertoires in COVID-19. TCRdb's table, derived via immunoSEQ multiplex PCR, lists solely in-frame clones and lacks some. The top ten clones hold roughly 9.7% of a sample with 100,000 to 150,000 clones, around four fifths of them seen once. The source material was peripheral blood. The source of these receptors is a man aged 35 to 55 with active or convalescent COVID-19.

Only one count was recorded for this clone. The chain combines TRBV5-8 with TRBJ2-7; no clear D gene. In germline, CDR1 is SGHTS, CDR2 YDEGEE. With 0 bases removed from V and 3 bases from J, the gap between germline ends came to 10 bases. The CDR3 loop spans 14 amino acids. Here the CDR3 reads CASSLGSTYYEQYF. CDR3 nucleotide sequence: TGTGCCAGCAGCTTGGGTAGCACTTACTACGAGCAGTACTTC.

The gene calls are TRBV6-5 and TRBJ1-1; 9 bases line up with TRBD1. V trimming: 0 bases; J trimming: 10 bases; junction bases outside the gene matches: 9. CDR1 and CDR2 (germline): MNHEY, SVGAGI. The CDR3 consists of 15 residues. Written as DNA, the CDR3 is TGTGCCAGCAGTTACTCGGGGGACAGGGCGTCGATAGCTTTCTTT. Translated, it gives CASSYSGDRASIAFF.

The chain has TRBV6-2 or TRBV6-3 and TRBJ2-5, with 7 bases identical to TRBD1. J lost 5 bases, V lost 2 bases, and 5 bases had no gene match. This CDR3 is built from 14 residues. Per germline, CDR1 MNHEY and CDR2 SVGEGT. The DNA for the CDR3 is TGTGCCAGCAGTTACCAGGGGGACCGGGAGACCCAGTACTTC. Amino acids: CASSYQGDRETQYF.

The chain carries TRBV11-2 and TRBJ1-1; D uncertain. V gave up 0 bases and J gave up 6 bases, with 5 bases separating them. The CDR3 is 12 residues long. Germline V lookup: CDR1 SGHAT, CDR2 FQNNGV. The CDR3 DNA is TGTGCCAGCAGCTTAGAGCGGGCTGAAGCTTTCTTT. This translates into CASSLERAEAFF.

This sequence joins TRBV7-2 and TRBJ2-7, with TRBD1 matching 7 bases. V shed 7 bases, J shed 1 base, and the junction held 7 bases outside the gene matches. The CDR3 totals 14 residues. CDR1 is SGHTA and CDR2 is FQGNSA in the germline V gene. Here the CDR3 DNA reads TGTGCCAGCACCCTACCGGGACAGTCCTACGAGCAGTACTTC. Protein product: CASTLPGQSYEQYF.

The V gene is TRBV6-1, the J gene TRBJ2-1; perhaps TRBD2 as D (5 bases). This CDR3 is 12 amino acids long. CDR1 and CDR2 from the germline V gene are MNHNS and SASEGT. With 0 bases removed from V and 10 bases from J, the gap between germline ends came to 7 bases. The DNA of the CDR3 is TGTGCCAGCAGTGAAGCAGCTAGCGAGCAGTTCTTC. As protein: CASSEAASEQFF.

The chain joins TRBV21-1 to TRBJ1-5; the table names TRBD1, a call not compared with the DNA. TRBV21-1 is reported as a pseudogene. CDR3 size: 14 residues. The CDR3 is CASSNATYNQPQHF. The CDR3 DNA is TGTGCCAGCAGCAACGCGACATACAATCAGCCCCAGCATTTT.

V is TRBV29-1 and J is TRBJ2-7; 8 bases map to TRBD1. After removal of 7 bases from V and 5 bases from J, the junction contained 13 bases not matched to a gene. The CDR3 runs 14 residues. Germline lookup yields CDR1 SQVTM and CDR2 ANQGSEA. The CDR3 DNA is TGCAGCGCAGCCTCCGGACAGGGTGACAACGAGCAGTACTTC. Translated: CSAASGQGDNEQYF.

V is TRBV7-2 and J is TRBJ1-2; D is unresolved. V lost 5 bases, J lost 0 bases, and 13 bases lay in between. The CDR3 consists of 15 residues. Per germline, CDR1 SGHTA and CDR2 FQGNSA. The CDR3 DNA sequence: TGTGCCAGCAGCGCAAATACATCCCCTAACTATGGCTACACCTTC. The encoded protein is CASSANTSPNYGYTF. The variable domain in full, completed from reference TRBV7-2 and TRBJ1-2, reads GAGVSQSPSNKVTEKGKDVELRCDPISGHTALYWYRQSLGQGLEFLIYFQGNSAPDKSGLPSDRFSAERTGGSVSTLTIQRTQQEDSAVYLCASSANTSPNYGYTFGSGTRLTVV.

This clone was recorded once. This chain links TRBV18 with TRBJ1-1, with 9 bases aligning to TRBD1. The CDR3 consists of 15 residues. After removal of 3 bases from V and 5 bases from J, the junction contained 7 bases not matched to a gene. Germline CDR1 reads KGHSH; CDR2 reads LQKENI. The CDR3 coding sequence is TGTGCCAGCTCACCTCAGACAGGGGGAAAGACTGAAGCTTTCTTT. It codes for CASSPQTGGKTEAFF. Supplemented by reference TRBV18 and TRBJ1-1, the full variable domain reads NAGVMQNPRHLVRRRGQEARLRCSPMKGHSHVYWYRQLPEEGLKFMVYLQKENIIDESGMPKERFSAEFPKEGPSILRIQQVVRGDSAAYFCASSPQTGGKTEAFFGQGTRLTVV.

The chain combines TRBV19 with TRBJ2-7; 8 bases agree with TRBD1. V dropped 2 bases and J dropped 6; count of bases not matched to a gene: 6. The CDR3 covers 14 residues. The germline V gene encodes CDR1 LNHDA and CDR2 SQIVND (reference sequence). CDR3 bases: TGTGCCAGTAGTATATTGGGACAGGTCTCCGAGCAGTACTTC. Its protein product is CASSILGQVSEQYF.

This clone was seen more than once but under ten times. DNA for the CDR3: TGTGCCAGCAGTGACCCGGGACAGGGGGCTCAGCCCCAGCATTTT. Protein product: CASSDPGQGAQPQHF. This chain links TRBV6-1 with TRBJ1-5; 12 nucleotides agree with TRBD1. The trim removed 3 bases at V and 6 bases at J, leaving 3 bases unmatched. This CDR3 comprises 15 residues. Germline V lookup: CDR1 MNHNS, CDR2 SASEGT.

CDR3 nucleotides: TGTGCCAGTAGCACCGGACTAGCGGGGACACTCACCGGGGAGCTGTTTTTT. It yields the protein CASSTGLAGTLTGELFF. This chain connects TRBV19 to TRBJ2-2; 12 bases align to TRBD2. After removal of 6 bases from V and 4 bases from J, the junction contained 9 bases not matched to a gene. This CDR3 contains 17 residues. Germline assignment: CDR1 LNHDA and CDR2 SQIVND (reference sequence).

The sample holds one count of this clone. The rearrangement joins TRBV19 to TRBJ2-7; the match to TRBD1 covers 12 bases. The V gene end was trimmed by 6 bases and the J gene end by 1 base; junction bases not matched to a gene: 4. This CDR3 is 15 amino acids long. Per the germline V gene, CDR1 is LNHDA and CDR2 is SQIVND (reference sequence). This CDR3 reads CASSRGQGASYEQYF. CDR3 coding DNA: TGTGCCAGTAGCCGGGGACAGGGGGCTTCCTACGAGCAGTACTTC.

J is TRBJ1-1 and V is TRBV10-3; TRBD1 matches 9 bases. The germline V gene has CDR1 ENHRY and CDR2 SYGVKD. CDR3 length equals 14 residues. With 2 bases clipped from V and 4 bases from J, the junction kept 2 bases outside the gene matches. The CDR3 sequence: CAISETGQGTEAFF. The DNA of the CDR3 is TGTGCCATCAGTGAGACGGGACAGGGCACTGAAGCTTTCTTT.

The rearrangement uses TRBV5-1 and TRBJ1-1; D not certain. The V and J ends lost 0 bases and 5 bases respectively, with 11 bases between them. CDR1 SGHRS and CDR2 YFSETQ come from the germline V gene. The CDR3 spans 14 residues. The CDR3 spells CASSLGAPGTEAFF. The CDR3 DNA is TGCGCCAGCAGCTTGGGAGCGCCGGGGACTGAAGCTTTCTTT.

Details on this clone: Within the sample, other DNA sequences also encode this same CDR3. This chain links TRBV7-9 with TRBJ2-7; D gene ambiguous. The germline V gene has CDR1 SEHNR and CDR2 FQNEAQ (reference sequence). This CDR3 contains 13 residues. The V gene lost 8 bases and the J gene lost 0 bases, with 11 bases spanning the gap. CDR3 sequence (DNA): TGTGCCAGCTCAAGAGGTCTCTCCTACGAGCAGTACTTC. This translates into CASSRGLSYEQYF. Using reference TRBV7-9 and TRBJ2-7 for the parts outside the CDR3, the full variable domain is DTGVSQNPRHKITKRGQNVTFRCDPISEHNRLYWYRQTLGQGPEFLTYFQNEAQLEKSRLLSDRFSAERPKGSFSTLEIQRTEQGDSAMYLCASSRGLSYEQYFGPGTRLTVT.

A single count supports this clone. The V gene is TRBV7-3, the J gene TRBJ2-3; D is unclear. Trimming removed 5 bases from V and 11 bases from J, with 17 bases in between. This CDR3 is 13 amino acids long. Germline CDR1 SGHTA, CDR2 FQGTGA. This chain's CDR3 is CASSPPPPSEQYF. CDR3 nucleotide sequence: TGTGCCAGCAGCCCCCCGCCCCCCAGTGAGCAGTATTTT.

In this sample, this clone turned up many times. The genes are TRBV7-2 and TRBJ1-5; D may be TRBD1 (6 bases). The V gene lost 3 bases and the J gene lost 4 bases, with 16 bases spanning the gap. The V gene's germline CDR1 is SGHTA and CDR2 FQGNSA. The CDR3 covers 16 residues. The CDR3 sequence: CASSFAGRGANQPQHF. The CDR3 DNA reads as TGTGCCAGCAGCTTCGCAGGGCGGGGGGCTAATCAGCCCCAGCATTTT.

The chain employs TRBV18 and TRBJ1-5, with 10 bases identical to TRBD1. Germline V lookup: CDR1 KGHSH, CDR2 LQKENI. V lost 2 bases and J lost 6; bases outside the gene matches: 7. The CDR3 is 16 residues long. The CDR3 spells CASSPLGQGNTQPQHF. The CDR3 DNA reads TGTGCCAGCTCACCATTGGGACAGGGGAATACTCAGCCCCAGCATTTT. Using reference TRBV18 and TRBJ1-5 for the parts outside the CDR3, the full variable domain is NAGVMQNPRHLVRRRGQEARLRCSPMKGHSHVYWYRQLPEEGLKFMVYLQKENIIDESGMPKERFSAEFPKEGPSILRIQQVVRGDSAAYFCASSPLGQGNTQPQHFGDGTRLSIL.

The chain links TRBV6-5 to TRBJ1-4; D might be TRBD1 (5 bases). This CDR3 is 11 amino acids long. With 7 bases removed from V and 6 bases from J, the gap between germline ends came to 6 bases. CDR1 is MNHEY, CDR2 SVGAGI, per germline. CDR3 region: CASKGDEKLFF. The CDR3 DNA is TGTGCCAGCAAAGGGGATGAAAAACTGTTTTTT.

The V call is TRBV5-1, the J call TRBJ1-6, with D possibly being TRBD1 (5 bases). Germline V gene data show CDR1 as SGHRS and CDR2 as YFSETQ. Trimming removed 0 bases from V and 7 bases from J, with 17 bases in between. CDR3 length equals 17 residues. CDR3 sequence: CASSLDRLDTANSPLHF. DNA of the CDR3: TGCGCCAGCAGCTTGGATCGCTTGGACACCGCAAATTCACCCCTCCACTTT.

This chain connects TRBV5-1 to TRBJ2-3; 9 nucleotides match TRBD1. The CDR3 spans 14 residues. Germline lookup yields CDR1 SGHRS and CDR2 YFSETQ. Trimming removed 4 bases from V and 3 bases from J; junction bases left unmatched: 3. CDR3 loop: CASSVTGGTDTQYF. DNA of the CDR3: TGCGCCAGCAGCGTGACAGGGGGGACAGATACGCAGTATTTT.

This clone was detected many times. This chain connects TRBV21-1 to TRBJ2-7; the D call in the table, TRBD1, was not verified against the DNA. TRBV21-1 is a known pseudogene. CDR3 length: 15 amino acids. CDR3 bases: TGTGCCAGCAGCAAAATGAGGACAGCAGCCTACGAGCAGTACTTC. Residues: CASSKMRTAAYEQYF.

V usage is TRBV5-4 and J usage is TRBJ1-2; D gene ambiguous. Trimming removed 0 bases from V and 4 bases from J, with 4 bases in between. This CDR3 is built from 12 residues. CDR1 and CDR2 from the germline V gene are SGHNT and YYREEE (reference sequence). For the CDR3, the DNA is TGTGCCAGCAGCTTGGACTCCTATGGCTACACCTTC. Translating gives CASSLDSYGYTF.

V and J are TRBV4-2 and TRBJ1-4, with a tentative D call TRBD1 (6 bases). Germline V gene data show CDR1 as LGHNA and CDR2 as YNFKEQ. CDR3 length: 16 amino acids. V was cut by 5 bases and J by 3 bases, with 16 bases left in between. The CDR3 DNA sequence: TGTGCCAGCAGCGCAGAAGGGGGAGGGGCTAATGAAAAACTGTTTTTT. It is translated as CASSAEGGGANEKLFF.

In this sample, this clone turned up a few times. The chain uses TRBV7-9 and TRBJ1-5; TRBD1 is a possible D gene (5 bases). CDR3 length: 15 residues. Germline V CDR1 and CDR2: SEHNR, FQNEAQ (reference sequence). V lost 2 bases and J lost 7, with 15 bases in between. CDR3 DNA sequence: TGTGCCAGCAGCTTATCGGGGGTAGGCGGCCAGCCCCAGCATTTT. Residues: CASSLSGVGGQPQHF. The full variable domain, in which reference TRBV7-9 and TRBJ1-5 provide the parts outside the CDR3, is DTGVSQNPRHKITKRGQNVTFRCDPISEHNRLYWYRQTLGQGPEFLTYFQNEAQLEKSRLLSDRFSAERPKGSFSTLEIQRTEQGDSAMYLCASSLSGVGGQPQHFGDGTRLSIL.

This rearrangement joins TRBV27 to TRBJ2-1; TRBD2 agrees at 10 bases. Losses at the gene ends were 8 bases for V and 4 bases for J; bases not matched to a gene: 11. CDR3 length: 16 amino acids. Looked up from germline, CDR1 is MNHEY and CDR2 is SMNVEV (reference sequence). CDR3 nucleotides: TGTGCCAGCCGAGGCGTCAGCGGGGGGGTTTACAATGAGCAGTTCTTC. This codes for CASRGVSGGVYNEQFF.

This rearrangement joins TRBV3-1 (or the pseudogene TRBV3-2) to TRBJ2-5, with a possible D match to TRBD1 (5 bases). The CDR3 contains 15 residues. V was pared by 2 bases and J by 0 bases, with 10 bases between. Germline V gene data show CDR1 as LGHDT and CDR2 as YNNKEL (reference sequence). The CDR3 coding sequence is TGTGCCAGCAGCCAACCCCAGGGTAACCAAGAGACCCAGTACTTC. Encoded protein: CASSQPQGNQETQYF.

This chain uses TRBV19 with TRBJ2-7; 10 nucleotides agree with TRBD1. Germline V gene sequence: CDR1 LNHDA, CDR2 SQIVND (reference sequence). V dropped 6 bases and J dropped 4; count of bases not matched to a gene: 9. The CDR3 length is 15 residues. CDR3 loop: CASRGPGQGIYEQYF. The CDR3 DNA reads TGTGCCAGTAGGGGGCCGGGACAGGGGATTTACGAGCAGTACTTC.